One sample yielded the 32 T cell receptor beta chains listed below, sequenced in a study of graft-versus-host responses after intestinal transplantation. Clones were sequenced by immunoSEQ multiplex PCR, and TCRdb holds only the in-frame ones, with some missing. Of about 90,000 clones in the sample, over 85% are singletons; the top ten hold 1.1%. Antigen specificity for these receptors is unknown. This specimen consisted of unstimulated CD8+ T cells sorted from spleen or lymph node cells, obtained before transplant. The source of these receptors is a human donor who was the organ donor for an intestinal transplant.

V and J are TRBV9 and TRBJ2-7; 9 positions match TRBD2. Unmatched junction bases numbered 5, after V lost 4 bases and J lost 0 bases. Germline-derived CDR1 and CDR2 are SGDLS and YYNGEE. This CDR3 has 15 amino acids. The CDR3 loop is CASSPSGGNSYEQYF. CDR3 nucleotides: TGTGCCAGCAGCCCGAGCGGGGGGAACTCCTACGAGCAGTACTTC.

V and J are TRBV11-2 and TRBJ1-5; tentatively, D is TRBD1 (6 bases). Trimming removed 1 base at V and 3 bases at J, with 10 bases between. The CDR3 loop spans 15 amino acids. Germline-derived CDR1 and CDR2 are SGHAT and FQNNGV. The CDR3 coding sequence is TGTGCCAGCAGCTTAGTGAGGGGGTTCAATCAGCCCCAGCATTTT. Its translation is CASSLVRGFNQPQHF.

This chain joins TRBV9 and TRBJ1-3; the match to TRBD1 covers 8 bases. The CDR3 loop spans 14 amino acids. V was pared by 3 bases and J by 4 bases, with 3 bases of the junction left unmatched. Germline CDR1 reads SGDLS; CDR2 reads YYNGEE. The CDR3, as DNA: TGTGCCAGCAGCGCGACAGGGGAAGGAAACACCATATATTTT. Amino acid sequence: CASSATGEGNTIYF. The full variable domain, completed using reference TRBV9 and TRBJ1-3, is DSGVTQTPKHLITATGQRVTLRCSPRSGDLSVYWYQQSLDQGLQFLIQYYNGEERAKGNILERFSAQQFPDLHSELNLSSLELGDSALYFCASSATGEGNTIYFGEGSWLTVV.

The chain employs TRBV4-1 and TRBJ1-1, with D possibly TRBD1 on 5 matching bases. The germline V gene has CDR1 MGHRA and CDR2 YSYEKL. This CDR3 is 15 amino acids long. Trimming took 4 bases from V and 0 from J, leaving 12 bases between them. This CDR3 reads CASSPGRAMNTEAFF. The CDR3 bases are TGCGCCAGCAGCCCGGGCAGGGCCATGAACACTGAAGCTTTCTTT.

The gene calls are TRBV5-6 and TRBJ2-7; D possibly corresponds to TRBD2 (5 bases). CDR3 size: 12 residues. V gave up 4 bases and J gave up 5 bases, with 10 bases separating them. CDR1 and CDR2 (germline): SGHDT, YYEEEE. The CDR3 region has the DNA TGTGCCAGCAGCGGACTTCCCCACGAGCAGTACTTC. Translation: CASSGLPHEQYF.

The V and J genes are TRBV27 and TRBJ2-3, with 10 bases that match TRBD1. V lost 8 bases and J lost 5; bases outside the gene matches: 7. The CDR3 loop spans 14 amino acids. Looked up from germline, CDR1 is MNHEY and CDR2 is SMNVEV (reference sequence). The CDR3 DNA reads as TGTGCCAGCGGGGGGACAGGGGTTGGAGATACGCAGTATTTT. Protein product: CASGGTGVGDTQYF.

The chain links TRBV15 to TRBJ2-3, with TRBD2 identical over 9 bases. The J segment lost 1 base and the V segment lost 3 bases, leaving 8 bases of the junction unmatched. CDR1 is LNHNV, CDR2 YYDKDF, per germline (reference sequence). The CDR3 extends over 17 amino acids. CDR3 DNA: TGTGCCACCAGCAGGAGTTTCCCTAGCGGGGGCACAGATACGCAGTATTTT. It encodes CATSRSFPSGGTDTQYF.

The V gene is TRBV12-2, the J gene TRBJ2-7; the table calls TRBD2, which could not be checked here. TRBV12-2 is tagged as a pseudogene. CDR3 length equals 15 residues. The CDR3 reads CASRFLAGVTYEQYF. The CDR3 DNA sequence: TGTGCAAGTCGCTTCCTAGCGGGGGTTACCTACGAGCAGTACTTC.

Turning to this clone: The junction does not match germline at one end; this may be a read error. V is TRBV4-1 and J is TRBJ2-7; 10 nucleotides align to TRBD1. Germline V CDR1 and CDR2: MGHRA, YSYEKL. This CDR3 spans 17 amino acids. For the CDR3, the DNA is TGCGCCAGCAGCCACATAGTCGGCGGGACAGGGGACTACGAACAGTACTTC. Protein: CASSHIVGGTGDYEQYF.

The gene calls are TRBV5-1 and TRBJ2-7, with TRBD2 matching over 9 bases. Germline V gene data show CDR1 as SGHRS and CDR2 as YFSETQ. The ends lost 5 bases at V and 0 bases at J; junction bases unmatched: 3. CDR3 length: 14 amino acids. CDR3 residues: CASRVTSGSYEQYF. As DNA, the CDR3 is TGCGCCAGCAGGGTGACTAGCGGCTCCTACGAGCAGTACTTC. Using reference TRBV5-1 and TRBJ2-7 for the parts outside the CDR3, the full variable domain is KAGVTQTPRYLIKTRGQQVTLSCSPISGHRSVSWYQQTPGQGLQFLFEYFSETQRNKGNFPGRFSGRQFSNSRSEMNVSTLELGDSALYLCASRVTSGSYEQYFGPGTRLTVT.

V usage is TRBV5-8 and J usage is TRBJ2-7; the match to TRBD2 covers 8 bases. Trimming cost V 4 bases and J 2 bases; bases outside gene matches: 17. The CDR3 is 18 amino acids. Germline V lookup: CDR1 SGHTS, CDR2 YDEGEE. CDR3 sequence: CASSHEGVTSGSPYEQYF. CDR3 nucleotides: TGTGCCAGCAGCCACGAGGGGGTGACAAGCGGGAGTCCCTACGAGCAGTACTTC.

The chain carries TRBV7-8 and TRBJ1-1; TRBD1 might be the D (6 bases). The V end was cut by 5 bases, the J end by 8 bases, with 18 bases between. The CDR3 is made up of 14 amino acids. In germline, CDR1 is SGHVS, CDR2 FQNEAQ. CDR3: CASSARGTIIEAFF. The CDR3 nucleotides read TGTGCCAGCAGCGCTAGGGGGACGATAATAGAAGCTTTCTTT.

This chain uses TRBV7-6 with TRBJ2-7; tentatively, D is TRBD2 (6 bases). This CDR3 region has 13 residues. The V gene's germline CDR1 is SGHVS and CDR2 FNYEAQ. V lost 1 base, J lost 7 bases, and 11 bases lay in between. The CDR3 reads CASSLDPGEEQYF. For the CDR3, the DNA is TGTGCCAGCAGCTTAGATCCGGGGGAGGAGCAGTACTTC. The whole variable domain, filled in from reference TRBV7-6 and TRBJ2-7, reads GAGVSQSPRYKVTKRGQDVALRCDPISGHVSLYWYRQALGQGPEFLTYFNYEAQQDKSGLPNDRFSAERPEGSISTLTIQRTEQRDSAMYRCASSLDPGEEQYFGPGTRLTVT.

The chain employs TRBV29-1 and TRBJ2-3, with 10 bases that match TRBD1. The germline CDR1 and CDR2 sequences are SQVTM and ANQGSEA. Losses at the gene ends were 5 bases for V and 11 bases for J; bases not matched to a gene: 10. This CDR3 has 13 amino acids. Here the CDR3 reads CSVTGTGAPRQYF. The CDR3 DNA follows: TGCAGCGTTACCGGGACAGGGGCACCGCGGCAGTATTTT.

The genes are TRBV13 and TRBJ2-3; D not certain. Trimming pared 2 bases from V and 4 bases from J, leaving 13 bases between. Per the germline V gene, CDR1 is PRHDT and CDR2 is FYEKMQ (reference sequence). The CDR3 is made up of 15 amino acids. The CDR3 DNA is TGTGCCAGCAGCTTAATCGGGTTTAACCCAGATACGCAGTATTTT. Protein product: CASSLIGFNPDTQYF.

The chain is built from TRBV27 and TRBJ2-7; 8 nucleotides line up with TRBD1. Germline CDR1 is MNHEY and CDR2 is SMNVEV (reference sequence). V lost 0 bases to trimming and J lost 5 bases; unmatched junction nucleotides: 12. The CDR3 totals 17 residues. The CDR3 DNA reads TGTGCCAGCAGTTTATCAAAAGCCATTCCGGACAGGGACGAGCAGTACTTC. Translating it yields CASSLSKAIPDRDEQYF.

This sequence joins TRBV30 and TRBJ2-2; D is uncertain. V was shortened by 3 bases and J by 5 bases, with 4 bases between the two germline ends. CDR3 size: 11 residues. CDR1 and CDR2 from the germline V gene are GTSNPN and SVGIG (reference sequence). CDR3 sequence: CAWSRTGELFF. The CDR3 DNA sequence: TGTGCCTGGAGCCGTACCGGGGAGCTGTTTTTT.

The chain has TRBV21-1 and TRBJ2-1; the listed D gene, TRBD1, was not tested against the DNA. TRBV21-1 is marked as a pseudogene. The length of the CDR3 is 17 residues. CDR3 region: CASSNSPSLNSFNEQFF. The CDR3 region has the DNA TGTGCCAGCAGCAATTCCCCAAGTCTTAACAGCTTTAATGAGCAGTTCTTC.

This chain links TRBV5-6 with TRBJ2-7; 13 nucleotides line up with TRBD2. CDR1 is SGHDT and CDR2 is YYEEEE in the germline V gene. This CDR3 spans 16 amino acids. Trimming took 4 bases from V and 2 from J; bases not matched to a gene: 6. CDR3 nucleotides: TGTGCCAGCAGCGGCCCACTAGCGGGAGGGCCCTACGAGCAGTACTTC. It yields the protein CASSGPLAGGPYEQYF.

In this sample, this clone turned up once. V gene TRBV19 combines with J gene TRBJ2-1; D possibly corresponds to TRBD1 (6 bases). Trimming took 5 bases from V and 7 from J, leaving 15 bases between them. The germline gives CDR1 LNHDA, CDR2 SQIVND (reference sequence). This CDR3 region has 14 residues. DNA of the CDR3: TGTGCCAGTAGTCACCCACAGGGAGTAAATGAGCAGTTCTTC. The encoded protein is CASSHPQGVNEQFF.

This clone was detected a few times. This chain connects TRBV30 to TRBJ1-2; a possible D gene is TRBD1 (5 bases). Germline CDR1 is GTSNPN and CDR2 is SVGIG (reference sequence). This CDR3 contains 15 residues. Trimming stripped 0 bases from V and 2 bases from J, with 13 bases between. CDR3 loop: CAWSVGPGSNYGYTF. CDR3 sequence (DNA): TGTGCCTGGAGTGTTGGTCCAGGGTCAAACTATGGCTACACCTTC.

CDR3 bases: TGTGCCAGCAGCACCGCGGTGACAGGGGGAACTTTCTTT. This encodes CASSTAVTGGTFF. The chain joins TRBV13 to TRBJ1-1; the match to TRBD1 covers 9 bases. Trimming removed 5 bases from V and 12 bases from J; junction bases left unmatched: 10. The CDR3 has 13 residues. Germline assignment: CDR1 PRHDT and CDR2 FYEKMQ (reference sequence). Drawing the rest from reference TRBV13 and TRBJ1-1, the complete variable domain is AAGVIQSPRHLIKEKRETATLKCYPIPRHDTVYWYQQGPGQDPQFLISFYEKMQSDKGSIPDRFSAQQFSDYHSELNMSSLELGDSALYFCASSTAVTGGTFFGQGTRLTVV.

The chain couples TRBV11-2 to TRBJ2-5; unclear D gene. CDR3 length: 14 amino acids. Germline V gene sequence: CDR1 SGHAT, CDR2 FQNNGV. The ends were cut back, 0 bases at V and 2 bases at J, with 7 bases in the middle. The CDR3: CASSLEAVQETQYF. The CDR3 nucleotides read TGTGCCAGCAGCTTAGAGGCGGTTCAAGAGACCCAGTACTTC.

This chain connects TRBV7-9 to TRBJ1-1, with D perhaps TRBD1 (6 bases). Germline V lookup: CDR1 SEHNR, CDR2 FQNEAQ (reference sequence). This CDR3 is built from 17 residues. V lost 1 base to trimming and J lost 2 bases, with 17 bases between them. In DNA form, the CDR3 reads TGTGCCAGCAGCTTAGGAAAGGTCGGGACACCAAACACTGAAGCTTTCTTT. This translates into CASSLGKVGTPNTEAFF.

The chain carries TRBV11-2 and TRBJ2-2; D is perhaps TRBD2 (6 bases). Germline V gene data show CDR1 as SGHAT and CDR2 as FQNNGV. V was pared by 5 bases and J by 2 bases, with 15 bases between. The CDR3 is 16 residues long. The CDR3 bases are TGTGCCAGCAGCACATGGTATAGCGGAAACACCGGGGAGCTGTTTTTT. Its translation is CASSTWYSGNTGELFF.

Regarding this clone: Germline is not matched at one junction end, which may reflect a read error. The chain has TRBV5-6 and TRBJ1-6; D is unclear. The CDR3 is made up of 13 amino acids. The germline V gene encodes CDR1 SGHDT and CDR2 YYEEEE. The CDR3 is CASSLAPTPRIRF. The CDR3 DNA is TGTGCCAGCAGCTTGGCCCCCACACCGCGGATCCGCTTT.

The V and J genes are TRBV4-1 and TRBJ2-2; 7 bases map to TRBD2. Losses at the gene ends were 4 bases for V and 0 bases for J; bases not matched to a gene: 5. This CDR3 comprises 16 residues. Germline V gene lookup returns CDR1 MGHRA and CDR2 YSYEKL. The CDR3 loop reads CASSPRAGANTGELFF. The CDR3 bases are TGCGCCAGCAGCCCGAGGGCGGGGGCGAACACCGGGGAGCTGTTTTTT.

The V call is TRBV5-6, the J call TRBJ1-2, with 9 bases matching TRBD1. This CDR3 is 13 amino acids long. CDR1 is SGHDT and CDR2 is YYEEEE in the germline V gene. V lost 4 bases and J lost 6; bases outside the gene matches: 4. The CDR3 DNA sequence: TGTGCCAGCAGCCTGGACAGGGGCGATGGCTACACCTTC. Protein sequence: CASSLDRGDGYTF.

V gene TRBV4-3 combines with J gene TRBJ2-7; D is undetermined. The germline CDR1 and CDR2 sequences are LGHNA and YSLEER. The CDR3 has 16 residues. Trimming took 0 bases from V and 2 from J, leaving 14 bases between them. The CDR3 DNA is TGCGCCAGCAGCCAAGATTCCACTACTCTAGCCTACGAGCAGTACTTC. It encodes CASSQDSTTLAYEQYF.

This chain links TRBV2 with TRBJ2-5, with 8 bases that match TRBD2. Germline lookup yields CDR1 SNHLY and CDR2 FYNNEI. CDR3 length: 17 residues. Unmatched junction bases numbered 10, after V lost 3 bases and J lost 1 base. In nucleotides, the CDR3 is TGTGCCAGCAGTGACCTCCTCGCGGGGGGAACCCAAGAGACCCAGTACTTC. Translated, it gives CASSDLLAGGTQETQYF. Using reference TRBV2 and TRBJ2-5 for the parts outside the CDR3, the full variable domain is EPEVTQTPSHQVTQMGQEVILRCVPISNHLYFYWYRQILGQKVEFLVSFYNNEISEKSEIFDDQFSVERPDGSNFTLKIRSTKLEDSAMYFCASSDLLAGGTQETQYFGPGTRLLVL.

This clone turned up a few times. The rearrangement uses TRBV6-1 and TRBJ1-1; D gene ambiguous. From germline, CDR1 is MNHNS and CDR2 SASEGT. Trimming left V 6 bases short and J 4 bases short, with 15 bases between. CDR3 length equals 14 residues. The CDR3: CASRLGGYGTEAFF. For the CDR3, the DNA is TGTGCCAGCAGATTAGGCGGTTATGGCACTGAAGCTTTCTTT.

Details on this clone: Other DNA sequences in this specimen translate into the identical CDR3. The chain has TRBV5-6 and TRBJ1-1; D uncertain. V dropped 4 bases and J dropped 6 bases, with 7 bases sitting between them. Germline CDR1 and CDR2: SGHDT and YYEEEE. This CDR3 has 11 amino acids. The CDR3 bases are TGTGCCAGCAGCCTCCGGGCTGAAGCTTTCTTT. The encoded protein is CASSLRAEAFF.